The 20 T cell receptor beta chains reported below all come from one sample, sequenced in a study of blood T cell repertoires in COVID-19. Method: immunoSEQ multiplex PCR; TCRdb's copy keeps in-frame clones and lacks some. The sample contains roughly 130,000 clones, roughly 90% of which appear only once. The sample was peripheral blood. The receptors originated from a man aged 50-59 years with active COVID-19.

The rearrangement links TRBV18 to TRBJ2-1, with no clear D. This CDR3 has 12 amino acids. Trimming took off 6 bases at V and 9 bases at J, with 12 bases between the two ends. From germline, CDR1 is KGHSH and CDR2 LQKENI. The CDR3 loop is CASSPYLGEQFF. CDR3 sequence (DNA): TGTGCCAGCTCCCCCTATCTTGGTGAGCAGTTCTTC.

This chain uses TRBV19 with TRBJ1-1, with D possibly being TRBD1 (5 bases). Trimming shortened V by 7 bases and J by 8 bases, and 17 bases separated the two germline ends. Germline CDR1 and CDR2: LNHDA and SQIVND (reference sequence). The CDR3 length is 13 residues. CDR3 nucleotides: TGTGCCAGTATTCTTTCCAGGCAGGGAGAAGCTTTCTTT. Protein sequence: CASILSRQGEAFF. Full variable domain (remainder filled in from reference TRBV19 and TRBJ1-1): DGGITQSPKYLFRKEGQNVTLSCEQNLNHDAMYWYRQDPGQGLRLIYYSQIVNDFQKGDIAEGYSVSREKKESFPLTVTSAQKNPTAFYLCASILSRQGEAFFGQGTRLTVV.

This clone was recorded once. The gene calls are TRBV24-1 and TRBJ2-1, with 12 nucleotides matching TRBD2. The CDR3 length is 16 residues. The V and J ends lost 3 bases and 6 bases, in that order; junction bases with no gene match: 5. CDR1 is KGHDR and CDR2 is SFDVKD in the germline V gene. The CDR3 loop is CATSDPLAGGINEQFF. The DNA of the CDR3 is TGTGCCACCAGTGATCCTCTAGCGGGGGGGATCAATGAGCAGTTCTTC.

The chain has TRBV6-5 and TRBJ1-2; TRBD1 matches at 9 bases. Germline lookup yields CDR1 MNHEY and CDR2 SVGAGI. The V segment lost 6 bases and the J segment 0 bases; nucleotides outside the gene matches: 2. The length of the CDR3 is 14 residues. CDR3: CASRRQGANYGYTF. CDR3 sequence (DNA): TGTGCCAGCAGGCGACAGGGGGCTAACTATGGCTACACCTTC.

The chain has TRBV7-3 and TRBJ2-7, with D tentatively TRBD2 (6 bases). This CDR3 contains 13 residues. Germline loops: CDR1 SGHTA, CDR2 FQGTGA. Deletions cut 2 bases from V and 6 bases from J, with 11 bases between. CDR3 coding DNA: TGTGCCAGCAGCTTAGGCGGGGATAGCGAGCAGTACTTC. Translated, it gives CASSLGGDSEQYF.

The chain links TRBV6-6 to TRBJ2-1, with 10 bases identical to TRBD2. CDR3 size: 14 residues. J gave up 9 bases and V 6 bases, and 8 bases lay outside the gene matches. From germline, CDR1 is MNHNY and CDR2 SVGAGI (reference sequence). DNA for the CDR3: TGTGCCAGCAGCGCTAGCGGGAGTAGGACTGAGCAGTTCTTC. This translates into CASSASGSRTEQFF.

The chain employs TRBV7-3 and TRBJ2-1; 10 bases match TRBD1. The CDR3 length is 13 residues. The trim removed 5 bases at V and 7 bases at J, leaving 2 bases unmatched. In germline, CDR1 is SGHTA, CDR2 FQGTGA. As DNA, the CDR3 is TGTGCCAGCAGCCGGGACAGGGGTAATGAGCAGTTCTTC. It translates to CASSRDRGNEQFF.

The chain is built from TRBV11-3 and TRBJ2-5; D perhaps matches TRBD2 (5 bases). V lost 4 bases and J 9 bases, leaving 9 bases between the germline ends. The CDR3 runs 11 residues. CDR1 and CDR2 (germline): SGHNT, YENEEA. The CDR3 DNA sequence: TGTGCCAGCAGCTCCACTAGGGCCCAGTACTTC. Protein product: CASSSTRAQYF.

DNA for the CDR3: TGTGCCAGCAGTGAATTGGCAGGGGGTTCTAAAAACATTCAGTACTTC. As protein: CASSELAGGSKNIQYF. The V gene is TRBV6-1, the J gene TRBJ2-4; 7 nucleotides align to TRBD1. Trimming at V came to 2 bases and at J to 4 bases, leaving 8 bases not matched to a gene. The germline V gene has CDR1 MNHNS and CDR2 SASEGT. The CDR3 is 16 residues long.

The V gene is TRBV5-1, the J gene TRBJ1-1, with 7 bases identical to TRBD1. V lost 2 bases, J lost 0 bases, and 1 base stayed unmatched. There are 14 residues in the CDR3. CDR1 is SGHRS and CDR2 is YFSETQ in the germline V gene. The CDR3 protein is CASSLGGVNTEAFF. CDR3 DNA sequence: TGCGCCAGCAGCTTAGGGGGCGTGAACACTGAAGCTTTCTTT.

This chain joins TRBV7-8 and TRBJ2-1, with 11 bases fitting TRBD2. The CDR3 consists of 18 residues. Germline trimming cut 3 bases from V and 0 bases from J; bases unmatched to any gene: 7. Germline lookup yields CDR1 SGHVS and CDR2 FQNEAQ. CDR3 bases: TGTGCCAGCAGCTTGGTTCTAGCGGGAGGAGTCTCCTACAATGAGCAGTTCTTC. Encoded protein: CASSLVLAGGVSYNEQFF.

This sequence joins TRBV4-2 and TRBJ1-1; no clear D gene. V lost 3 bases and J lost 4, with 15 bases in between. CDR1 is LGHNA, CDR2 YNFKEQ, per germline. This CDR3 comprises 15 residues. The chain's CDR3 is CASSQNPQVFTEAFF. For the CDR3, the DNA is TGTGCCAGCAGCCAGAATCCCCAGGTCTTCACTGAAGCTTTCTTT.

Details on this clone: In the same sample, other DNA sequences code for this CDR3. V is TRBV3-1 (or the pseudogene TRBV3-2) and J is TRBJ1-5; D call uncertain. The CDR3 has 13 amino acids. Trimming shortened V by 4 bases and J by 2 bases, and 6 bases separated the two germline ends. Germline V gives CDR1 LGHDT, CDR2 YNNKEL (reference sequence). The CDR3 reads CASSPPGNQPQHF. For the CDR3, the DNA is TGTGCCAGCAGCCCTCCGGGCAATCAGCCCCAGCATTTT.

V usage is TRBV19 and J usage is TRBJ1-2; 7 nucleotides align to TRBD1. Per germline, CDR1 LNHDA and CDR2 SQIVND (reference sequence). The CDR3 length is 13 residues. The trim removed 3 bases at V and 5 bases at J, leaving 3 bases unmatched. The CDR3 loop is CASSMGTAYGYTF. CDR3 DNA: TGTGCCAGTAGTATGGGGACAGCTTATGGCTACACCTTC.

The chain has TRBV2 and TRBJ2-7; TRBD2 matches at 8 bases. Germline trimming cut 7 bases from V and 1 base from J; bases unmatched to any gene: 6. In germline, CDR1 is SNHLY, CDR2 FYNNEI. There are 14 residues in the CDR3. The CDR3 DNA is TGTGCCAGCACCGCCGGGAGGGGGTCCTACGAGCAGTACGTC. Its protein product is CASTAGRGSYEQYV.

This clone has just one count. CDR3 in DNA: TGTGCCAGCAGTCGTGACAGGGCTGGCTACACCTTC. Translating gives CASSRDRAGYTF. This chain connects TRBV28 to TRBJ1-2, with 7 bases identical to TRBD1. J lost 7 bases, V lost 5 bases, and 4 bases had no gene match. Germline V gene sequence: CDR1 MDHEN, CDR2 SYDVKM. The CDR3 has 12 amino acids.

This clone was counted a single time. This chain joins TRBV7-9 and TRBJ1-5, with a weak D call TRBD1 (6 bases). The CDR3 covers 14 residues. The germline gives CDR1 SEHNR, CDR2 FQNEAQ (reference sequence). Between the trimmed V and J ends, which lost 1 base and 13 bases, there was a span of 17 bases. CDR3 nucleotides: TGTGCCAGCAGCTTAGACGGCAGGGGTTACGTTCAGCATTTT. Translating gives CASSLDGRGYVQHF.

The CDR3 bases are TGTGCCAGCAGTTTATTCCTAGCGGGGTCCTCTGGGGCCAACGTCCTGACTTTC. As protein: CASSLFLAGSSGANVLTF. The chain recombines TRBV28 with TRBJ2-6, with 9 bases identical to TRBD2. V lost 1 base to trimming and J lost 0 bases; unmatched junction nucleotides: 4. Germline CDR1 is MDHEN and CDR2 is SYDVKM. The CDR3 runs to 18 residues.

The J gene is TRBJ1-2, the V gene TRBV18; no reliable D call. V shed 3 bases and J shed 0 bases, with 17 bases lying between them. The CDR3 is 17 amino acids. Germline V CDR1 and CDR2: KGHSH, LQKENI. The CDR3 reads CASSPQSRDLANYGYTF. The CDR3 bases are TGTGCCAGCTCACCCCAGAGTCGGGATTTAGCTAACTATGGCTACACCTTC.

J is TRBJ1-2 and V is TRBV18; a weak D match, TRBD1 (6 bases). Germline V gene sequence: CDR1 KGHSH, CDR2 LQKENI. V shed 1 base and J shed 5 bases, with 14 bases lying between them. CDR3 length: 15 residues. The CDR3 DNA is TGTGCCAGCTCACCACTGTCAGGGGATTTTTATGGCTACACCTTC. It is translated as CASSPLSGDFYGYTF.